This T cell receptor beta chain was observed in a study of control samples from healthy donors and cancer patients. Clones were sequenced by immunoSEQ multiplex PCR, and TCRdb holds only the in-frame ones, with some missing. The sample lists 130,000 or so clones, 75% to 95% occurring once. The CDR3 length is 15 residues. V was pared by 0 bases and J by 6 bases, with 13 bases between. The germline gives CDR1 SSHAT, CDR2 FNYEAQ (reference sequence). The chain joins TRBV7-7 to TRBJ2-3; the D gene could be TRBD1 or TRBD2 (6 bases each). The clonotype comes from a man aged 18 to 29 in good health. The sequenced material came from blood. The CDR3 sequence: CASSLASGGLDTQYF. CDR3 sequence (DNA): TGTGCCAGCAGCTTAGCCTCCGGGGGCCTGGATACGCAGTATTTT.